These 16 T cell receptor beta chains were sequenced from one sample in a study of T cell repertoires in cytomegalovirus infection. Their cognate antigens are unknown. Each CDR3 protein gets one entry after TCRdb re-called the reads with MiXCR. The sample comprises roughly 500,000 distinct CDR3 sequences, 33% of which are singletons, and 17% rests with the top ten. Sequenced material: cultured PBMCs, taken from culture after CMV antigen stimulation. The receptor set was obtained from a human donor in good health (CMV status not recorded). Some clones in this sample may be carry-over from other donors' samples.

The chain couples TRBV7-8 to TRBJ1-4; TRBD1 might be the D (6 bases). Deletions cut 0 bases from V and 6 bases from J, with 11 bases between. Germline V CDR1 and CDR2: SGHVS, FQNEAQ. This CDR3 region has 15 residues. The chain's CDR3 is CASSLAGGGYEKLFF. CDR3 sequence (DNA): TGTGCCAGCAGCTTAGCGGGGGGCGGCTATGAAAAACTGTTTTTT.

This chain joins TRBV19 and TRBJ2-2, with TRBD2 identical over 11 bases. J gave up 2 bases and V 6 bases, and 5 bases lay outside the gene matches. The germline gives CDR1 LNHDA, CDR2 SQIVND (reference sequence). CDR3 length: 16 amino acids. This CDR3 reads CASSVLAGVNTGELFF. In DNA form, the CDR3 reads TGTGCCAGTAGCGTACTAGCGGGAGTAAACACCGGGGAGCTGTTTTTT.

This CDR3 reads CASSSDPDPYEQYF. The CDR3 DNA sequence: TGTGCCAGCAGTTCCGATCCCGACCCCTACGAGCAGTACTTC. The genes are TRBV12-3 or TRBV12-4 and TRBJ2-7, with unresolved D. Trimming cost V 4 bases and J 2 bases, with 12 bases left between them. The CDR3 has 14 amino acids.

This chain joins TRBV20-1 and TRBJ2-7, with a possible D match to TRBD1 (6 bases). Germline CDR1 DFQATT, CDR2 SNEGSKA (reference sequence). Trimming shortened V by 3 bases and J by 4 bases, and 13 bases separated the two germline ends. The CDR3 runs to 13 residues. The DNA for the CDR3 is TGCAGTGCTAGCGAAGGGGGTAGATACGAGCAGTACTTC. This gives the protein CSASEGGRYEQYF.

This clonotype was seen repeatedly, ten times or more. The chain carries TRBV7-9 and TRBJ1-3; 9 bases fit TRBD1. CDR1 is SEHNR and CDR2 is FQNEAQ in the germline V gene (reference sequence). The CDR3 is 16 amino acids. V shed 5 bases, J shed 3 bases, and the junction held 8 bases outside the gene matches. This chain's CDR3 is CASSPRQGVDGNTIYF. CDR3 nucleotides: TGTGCCAGCAGCCCCCGACAGGGGGTTGATGGAAACACCATATATTTT.

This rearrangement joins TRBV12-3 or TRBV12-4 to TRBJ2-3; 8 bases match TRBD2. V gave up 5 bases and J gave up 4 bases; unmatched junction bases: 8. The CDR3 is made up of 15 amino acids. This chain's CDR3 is CASSPRGGFADTQYF. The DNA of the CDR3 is TGTGCCAGCAGTCCCCGGGGGGGTTTTGCAGATACGCAGTATTTT.

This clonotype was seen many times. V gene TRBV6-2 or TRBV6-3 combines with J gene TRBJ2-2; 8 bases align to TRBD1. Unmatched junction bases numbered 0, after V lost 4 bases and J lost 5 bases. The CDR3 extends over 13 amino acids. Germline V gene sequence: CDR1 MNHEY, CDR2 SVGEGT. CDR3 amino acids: CASSWTGTGELFF. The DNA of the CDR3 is TGTGCCAGCAGTTGGACAGGGACCGGGGAGCTGTTTTTT.

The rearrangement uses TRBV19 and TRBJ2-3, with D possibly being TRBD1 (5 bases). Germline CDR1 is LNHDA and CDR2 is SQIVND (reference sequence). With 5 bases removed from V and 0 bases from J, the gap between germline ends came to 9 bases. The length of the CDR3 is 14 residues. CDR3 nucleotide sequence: TGTGCCAGTAGTGTGGGGCTGAGCACAGATACGCAGTATTTT. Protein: CASSVGLSTDTQYF.

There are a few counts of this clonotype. For the CDR3, the DNA is TGTGCCAGCAGTCTAGCTCACGATAGGTTCTTC. Translating it yields CASSLAHDRFF. The chain is built from TRBV25-1 and TRBJ2-1, with D possibly TRBD2 on 5 matching bases. The ends were cut back, 5 bases at V and 15 bases at J, with 14 bases in the middle. Germline assignment: CDR1 MGHDK and CDR2 SYGVNS. The CDR3 contains 11 residues. Supplemented by reference TRBV25-1 and TRBJ2-1, the full variable domain reads EADIYQTPRYLVIGTGKKITLECSQTMGHDKMYWYQQDPGMELHLIHYSYGVNSTEKGDLSSESTVSRIRTEHFPLTLESARPSHTSQYLCASSLAHDRFFGPGTRLTVL.

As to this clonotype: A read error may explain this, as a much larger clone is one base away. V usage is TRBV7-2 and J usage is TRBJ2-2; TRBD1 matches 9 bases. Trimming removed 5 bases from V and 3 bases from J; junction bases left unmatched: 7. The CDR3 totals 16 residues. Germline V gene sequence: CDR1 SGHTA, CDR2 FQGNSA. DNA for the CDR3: TGTGCCAGCAGCCCTTACAGGACAGGGGACACCGGGGAGCTGTTTTTT. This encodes CASSPYRTGDTGELFF.

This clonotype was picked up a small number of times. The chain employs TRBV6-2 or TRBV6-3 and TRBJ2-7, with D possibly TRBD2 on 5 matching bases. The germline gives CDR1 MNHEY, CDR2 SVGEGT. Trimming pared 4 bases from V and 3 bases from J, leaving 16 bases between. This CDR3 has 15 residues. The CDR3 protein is CASSSSYSGNYEQYF. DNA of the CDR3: TGTGCCAGCAGTTCCTCTTACAGCGGAAACTACGAGCAGTACTTC.

The chain's CDR3 is CATSDHGDTEAFF. For the CDR3, the DNA is TGTGCCACCAGTGACCATGGAGACACTGAAGCTTTCTTT. The J gene is TRBJ1-1, the V gene TRBV24-1; D is undetermined. The V gene's germline CDR1 is KGHDR and CDR2 SFDVKD. There are 13 residues in the CDR3. V lost 4 bases to trimming and J lost 3 bases, with 8 bases between them.

DNA for the CDR3: TGCAGCGTTGAACTTTTGGGGAACAGGGAGGCCAACACAGATACGCAGTATTTT. It translates to CSVELLGNREANTDTQYF. The chain carries TRBV29-1 and TRBJ2-3; either TRBD1 or TRBD2 may supply D (6 bases each). Germline CDR1 and CDR2: SQVTM and ANQGSEA. The CDR3 contains 18 residues. V lost 2 bases, J lost 2 bases, and 23 bases lay in between.

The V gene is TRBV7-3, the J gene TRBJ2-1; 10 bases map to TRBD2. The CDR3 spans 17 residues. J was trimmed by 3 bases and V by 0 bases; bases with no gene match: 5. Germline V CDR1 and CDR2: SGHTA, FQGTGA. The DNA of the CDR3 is TGTGCCAGCAGCTTAACGTTTAGGACTAGCGGCTACAATGAGCAGTTCTTC. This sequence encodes CASSLTFRTSGYNEQFF.

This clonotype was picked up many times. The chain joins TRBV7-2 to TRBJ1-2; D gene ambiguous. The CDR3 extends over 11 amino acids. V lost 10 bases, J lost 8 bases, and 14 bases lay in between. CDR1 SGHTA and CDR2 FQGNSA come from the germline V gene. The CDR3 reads CANKGRRGYTF. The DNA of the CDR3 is TGTGCCAATAAAGGAAGAAGAGGCTACACCTTC. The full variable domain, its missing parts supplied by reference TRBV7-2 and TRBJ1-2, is GAGVSQSPSNKVTEKGKDVELRCDPISGHTALYWYRQSLGQGLEFLIYFQGNSAPDKSGLPSDRFSAERTGGSVSTLTIQRTQQEDSAVYLCANKGRRGYTFGSGTRLTVV.

CDR3 in DNA: TGTGCCATCAGTGATTGGGCTAGCGGGAGCAATGAGCAGTTCTTC. Translation: CAISDWASGSNEQFF. The rearrangement joins TRBV10-3 to TRBJ2-1; TRBD2 agrees at 10 bases. Germline CDR1 ENHRY, CDR2 SYGVKD. Losses at the gene ends were 3 bases for V and 6 bases for J; bases not matched to a gene: 5. The CDR3 has 15 residues.